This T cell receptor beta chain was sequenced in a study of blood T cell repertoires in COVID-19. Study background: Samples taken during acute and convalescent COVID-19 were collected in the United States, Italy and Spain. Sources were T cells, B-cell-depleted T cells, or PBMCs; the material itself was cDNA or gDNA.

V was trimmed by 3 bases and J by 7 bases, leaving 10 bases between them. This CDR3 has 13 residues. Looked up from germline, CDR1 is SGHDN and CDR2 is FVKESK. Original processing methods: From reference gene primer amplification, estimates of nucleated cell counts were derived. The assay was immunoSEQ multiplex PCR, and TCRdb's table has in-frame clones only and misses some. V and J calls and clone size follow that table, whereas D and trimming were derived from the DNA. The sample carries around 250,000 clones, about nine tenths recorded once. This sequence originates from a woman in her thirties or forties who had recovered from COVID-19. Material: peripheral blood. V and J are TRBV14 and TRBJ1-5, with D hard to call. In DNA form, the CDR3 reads TGTGCCAGCAGCCAGGACCCGGGGCAGCCCCAGCATTTT. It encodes CASSQDPGQPQHF.